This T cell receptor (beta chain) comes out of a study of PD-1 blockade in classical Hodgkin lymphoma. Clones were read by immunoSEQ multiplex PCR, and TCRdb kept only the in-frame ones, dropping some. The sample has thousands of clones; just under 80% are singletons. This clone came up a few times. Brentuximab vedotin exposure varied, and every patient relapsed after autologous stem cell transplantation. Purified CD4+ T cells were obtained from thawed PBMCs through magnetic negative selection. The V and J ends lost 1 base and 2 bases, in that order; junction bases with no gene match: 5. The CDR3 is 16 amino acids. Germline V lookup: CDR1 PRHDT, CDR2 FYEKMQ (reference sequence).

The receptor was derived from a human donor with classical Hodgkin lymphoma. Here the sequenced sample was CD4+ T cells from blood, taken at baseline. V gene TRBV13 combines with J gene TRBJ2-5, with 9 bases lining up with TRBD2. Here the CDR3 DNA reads TGTGCCAGCAGCTTAGTAAGCGGGGGGTTTCAAGAGACCCAGTACTTC. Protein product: CASSLVSGGFQETQYF.